A single sample is the source of the 27 T cell receptor beta chains below, sequenced in a study of blood T cell repertoires in COVID-19. Some clones are missing from TCRdb's copy, which holds only in-frame ones; the method was immunoSEQ multiplex PCR. In the table there are around 190,000 clones, 75% to 85% of which are singletons. Source material: peripheral blood. The receptors here all came from a human donor in a cohort sampled during active COVID-19.

The chain links TRBV5-1 to TRBJ1-4; no clear D gene. Germline V gene lookup returns CDR1 SGHRS and CDR2 YFSETQ. V dropped 0 bases and J dropped 8 bases, with 11 bases sitting between them. The length of the CDR3 is 14 residues. The CDR3 sequence: CASSLVAGQEKLFF. The DNA of the CDR3 is TGCGCCAGCAGCTTGGTGGCAGGTCAGGAAAAACTGTTTTTT.

The chain uses TRBV27 and TRBJ1-2; 7 bases align to TRBD1. This CDR3 region has 13 residues. With 8 bases clipped from V and 4 bases from J, the junction kept 7 bases outside the gene matches. Germline CDR1 is MNHEY and CDR2 is SMNVEV (reference sequence). The CDR3 region has the DNA TGTGCCAGCTGGGACAGCCCCCTCTATGGCTACACCTTC. This codes for CASWDSPLYGYTF.

The chain combines TRBV2 with TRBJ1-4; D is perhaps TRBD1 (5 bases). With 1 base removed from V and 10 bases from J, the gap between germline ends came to 16 bases. Germline V gene sequence: CDR1 SNHLY, CDR2 FYNNEI. This CDR3 contains 15 residues. The CDR3 nucleotides are TGTGCCAGCAGTGAAGTCAGGCTACTCACAGGAAAACTGTTTTTT. It translates to CASSEVRLLTGKLFF.

This clone was seen a handful of times. The V call is TRBV6-6, the J call TRBJ2-7, with D possibly being TRBD2 (6 bases). The V and J ends lost 2 bases and 6 bases respectively, with 20 bases between them. Germline CDR1 is MNHNY and CDR2 is SVGAGI (reference sequence). This CDR3 has 16 amino acids. CDR3 DNA: TGTGCCAGCAGTTACGTTCCATCGGGAGCACCGGCCGAGCAGTACTTC. Protein sequence: CASSYVPSGAPAEQYF.

CDR3 in amino acids: CASSRGSTYNEQFF. CDR3 DNA: TGCGCCAGCAGCCGCGGCAGTACCTACAATGAGCAGTTCTTC. The chain recombines TRBV5-1 with TRBJ2-1; D gene uncertain. The CDR3 contains 14 residues. Germline lookup yields CDR1 SGHRS and CDR2 YFSETQ. The germline V and J ends were trimmed by 4 bases and 2 bases, with 10 bases remaining between them.

This clone was picked up a small number of times. The V gene is TRBV29-1, the J gene TRBJ2-7; TRBD1 agrees at 7 bases. Trimming removed 5 bases from V and 7 bases from J; junction bases left unmatched: 5. The CDR3 sequence is 11 residues long. CDR1 and CDR2 from the germline V gene are SQVTM and ANQGSEA. The CDR3 nucleotides read TGCAGCGTTCTCGACAGGGTGGAGCAGTACTTC. This sequence encodes CSVLDRVEQYF.

The chain has TRBV5-4 and TRBJ2-3; D is unclear. V lost 0 bases to trimming and J lost 1 base, with 9 bases between them. The germline V gene has CDR1 SGHNT and CDR2 YYREEE (reference sequence). The CDR3 is 15 residues long. The CDR3 loop is CASSLAGVGTDTQYF. The CDR3 DNA follows: TGTGCCAGCAGCTTGGCTGGAGTAGGCACAGATACGCAGTATTTT.

This chain uses TRBV5-5 with TRBJ1-4; 9 nucleotides agree with TRBD1. Germline loops: CDR1 SGHKS, CDR2 YYEKEE (reference sequence). V shed 0 bases, J shed 0 bases, and the junction held 3 bases outside the gene matches. The CDR3 length is 17 residues. The CDR3 DNA follows: TGTGCCAGCAGCTTGGTGGGACAGGGCTCAACTAATGAAAAACTGTTTTTT. Translation gives CASSLVGQGSTNEKLFF.

J is TRBJ2-7 and V is TRBV28; weak D call: TRBD1 (5 bases). V lost 5 bases and J 2 bases, leaving 7 bases between the germline ends. The CDR3 length is 12 residues. Germline V gene sequence: CDR1 MDHEN, CDR2 SYDVKM. The CDR3 nucleotides read TGTGCCAGCAGTCCGGACACCTACGAGCAGTACTTC. It is translated as CASSPDTYEQYF. The whole variable domain, remainder taken from reference TRBV28 and TRBJ2-7, is DVKVTQSSRYLVKRTGEKVFLECVQDMDHENMFWYRQDPGLGLRLIYFSYDVKMKEKGDIPEGYSVSREKKERFSLILESASTNQTSMYLCASSPDTYEQYFGPGTRLTVT.

The chain employs TRBV19 and TRBJ2-7; D gene unclear. Germline V gene lookup returns CDR1 LNHDA and CDR2 SQIVND (reference sequence). V lost 5 bases to trimming and J lost 3 bases, with 14 bases between them. This CDR3 is 14 amino acids long. This CDR3 reads CASSRSGYLYEQYF. The DNA of the CDR3 is TGTGCCAGTAGTCGATCCGGGTACCTCTACGAGCAGTACTTC.

The rearrangement uses TRBV2 and TRBJ1-5, with D perhaps TRBD1 (5 bases). Germline values: CDR1 SNHLY, CDR2 FYNNEI. This CDR3 has 14 amino acids. The V and J ends lost 6 bases and 6 bases respectively, with 15 bases between them. CDR3 bases: TGTGCCAGCAGCCCCTTACAGGTGGGTCAGCCCCAGCATTTT. It translates to CASSPLQVGQPQHF. The whole variable domain, filled in from reference TRBV2 and TRBJ1-5, reads EPEVTQTPSHQVTQMGQEVILRCVPISNHLYFYWYRQILGQKVEFLVSFYNNEISEKSEIFDDQFSVERPDGSNFTLKIRSTKLEDSAMYFCASSPLQVGQPQHFGDGTRLSIL.

The chain is built from TRBV18 and TRBJ1-1; tentatively, D is TRBD1 (5 bases). This CDR3 comprises 13 residues. The germline V and J ends were trimmed by 5 bases and 2 bases, with 9 bases remaining between them. CDR1 is KGHSH, CDR2 LQKENI, per germline. The CDR3 is CASSSDRNTEAFF. CDR3 DNA: TGTGCCAGCTCATCCGACAGAAACACTGAAGCTTTCTTT.

This clone came up once. The V call is TRBV30, the J call TRBJ1-6, with D maybe TRBD1 (6 bases). Deletions cut 7 bases from V and 10 bases from J, with 20 bases between. CDR3 length: 14 residues. Germline CDR1 is GTSNPN and CDR2 is SVGIG (reference sequence). CDR3 region: CALSGQLSSSPLHF. The CDR3 DNA is TGTGCCTTAAGTGGACAGCTCTCCTCGTCACCCCTCCACTTT.

The CDR3 nucleotides read TGTGCCAGCAGTTACTCGAGAGCAGGGGTCAACACTGAAGCTTTCTTT. Protein sequence: CASSYSRAGVNTEAFF. The chain employs TRBV6-5 and TRBJ1-1; D is possibly TRBD1 (6 bases). V lost 0 bases to trimming and J lost 2 bases, with 13 bases between them. The CDR3 extends over 16 amino acids. Germline V CDR1 and CDR2: MNHEY, SVGAGI.

The gene calls are TRBV7-9 and TRBJ2-1, with a possible D match to TRBD2 (5 bases). Trimming removed 5 bases at V and 4 bases at J, with 12 bases between. The CDR3 contains 14 residues. Germline values: CDR1 SEHNR, CDR2 FQNEAQ (reference sequence). The CDR3 spells CASSHGGPYNEQFF. The CDR3 DNA is TGTGCCAGCAGCCACGGCGGGCCATACAATGAGCAGTTCTTC.

The CDR3 loop is CASRFSAEETQYF. In nucleotides, the CDR3 is TGCGCCAGCAGGTTCAGCGCTGAAGAGACCCAGTACTTC. The gene calls are TRBV10-2 and TRBJ2-5, with no clear D. This CDR3 spans 13 amino acids. Germline loops: CDR1 WSHSY, CDR2 SAAADI. V dropped 6 bases and J dropped 3 bases, with 11 bases sitting between them.

CDR3 amino acids: CASSQSRLGNEQFF. The DNA of the CDR3 is TGTGCCAGCAGTCAATCACGGCTAGGCAATGAGCAGTTCTTC. The rearrangement joins TRBV6-2 or TRBV6-3 to TRBJ2-1; D is unresolved. Germline V gene data show CDR1 as MNHEY and CDR2 as SVGEGT. Trimming removed 5 bases from V and 6 bases from J, with 14 bases in between. This CDR3 is 14 amino acids long.

The chain is built from TRBV14 and TRBJ2-3; 7 bases agree with TRBD2. V was pared by 4 bases and J by 2 bases, with 9 bases of the junction left unmatched. The germline V gene encodes CDR1 SGHDN and CDR2 FVKESK. The CDR3 totals 16 residues. DNA of the CDR3: TGTGCCAGCAGCCGTCTAGCGGAAACATTCACAGATACGCAGTATTTT. Protein product: CASSRLAETFTDTQYF.

The V gene is TRBV28, the J gene TRBJ1-1; D is possibly TRBD1 (6 bases). The CDR3 is 12 amino acids. In germline, CDR1 is MDHEN, CDR2 SYDVKM. Trimming left V 7 bases short and J 5 bases short, with 11 bases between. CDR3: CASMAGVTEAFF. CDR3 in DNA: TGTGCCAGCATGGCAGGGGTTACTGAAGCTTTCTTT.

The chain carries TRBV28 and TRBJ2-3, with unresolved D. The CDR3 covers 17 residues. Germline CDR1 reads MDHEN; CDR2 reads SYDVKM. V was pared by 3 bases and J by 0 bases, with 16 bases between. CDR3 residues: CASSFPRVLSSTDTQYF. CDR3 nucleotides: TGTGCCAGCAGTTTTCCGCGTGTACTCTCTAGCACAGATACGCAGTATTTT.

This clone has only a few counts. The rearrangement joins TRBV3-1 (or the pseudogene TRBV3-2) to TRBJ2-5; D unresolved. The germline gives CDR1 LGHDT, CDR2 YNNKEL (reference sequence). The CDR3 runs to 13 residues. Trimming stripped 1 base from V and 5 bases from J, with 8 bases between. The DNA of the CDR3 is TGTGCCAGCAGCCAAGTCGGGTTGGAGACCCAGTACTTC. This encodes CASSQVGLETQYF.

The chain combines TRBV28 with TRBJ1-5; 9 bases are shared with TRBD1. The CDR3 totals 14 residues. Germline V lookup: CDR1 MDHEN, CDR2 SYDVKM. V shed 5 bases, J shed 4 bases, and the junction held 3 bases outside the gene matches. For the CDR3, the DNA is TGTGCCAGCAGTCCCGGACAGGGGAATCAGCCCCAGCATTTT. This gives the protein CASSPGQGNQPQHF. Together with reference TRBV28 and TRBJ1-5, the CDR3 gives the full variable domain: DVKVTQSSRYLVKRTGEKVFLECVQDMDHENMFWYRQDPGLGLRLIYFSYDVKMKEKGDIPEGYSVSREKKERFSLILESASTNQTSMYLCASSPGQGNQPQHFGDGTRLSIL.

V gene TRBV7-8 combines with J gene TRBJ2-7, with 8 nucleotides matching TRBD1. CDR1 is SGHVS, CDR2 FQNEAQ, per germline. The CDR3 extends over 14 amino acids. Losses at the gene ends were 7 bases for V and 2 bases for J; bases not matched to a gene: 7. In DNA, the CDR3 is TGTGCCAGCACCGAGGACAGGGCGACCTACGAGCAGTACTTC. Translation gives CASTEDRATYEQYF. Filled out from reference TRBV7-8 and TRBJ2-7, the complete variable domain reads GAGVSQSPRYKVAKRGQDVALRCDPISGHVSLFWYQQALGQGPEFLTYFQNEAQLDKSGLPSDRFFAERPEGSVSTLKIQRTQQEDSAVYLCASTEDRATYEQYFGPGTRLTVT.

This chain uses TRBV28 with TRBJ1-3; D gene unclear. The CDR3 covers 16 residues. Germline V gives CDR1 MDHEN, CDR2 SYDVKM. With 8 bases removed from V and 2 bases from J, the gap between germline ends came to 19 bases. CDR3 region: CASRKIGGKTGNTIYF. The CDR3 DNA reads as TGTGCCAGCCGAAAAATTGGAGGGAAGACTGGAAACACCATATATTTT.

V usage is TRBV5-6 and J usage is TRBJ2-7; the match to TRBD2 covers 14 bases. Germline CDR1 is SGHDT and CDR2 is YYEEEE. The CDR3 runs to 16 residues. V lost 2 bases and J lost 5; bases outside the gene matches: 6. The CDR3 loop reads CASSLIAGLAGDEQYF. The CDR3, as DNA: TGTGCCAGCAGCTTAATTGCGGGACTAGCGGGAGACGAGCAGTACTTC.

This chain uses TRBV6-5 with TRBJ1-1; D is perhaps TRBD1 (5 bases). The CDR3 runs 14 residues. Trimming cost V 6 bases and J 5 bases, with 16 bases left between them. Germline V gene data show CDR1 as MNHEY and CDR2 as SVGAGI. In nucleotides, the CDR3 is TGTGCCAGCAGACGAGGAAGGGGTAGTACTGAAGCTTTCTTT. Translating gives CASRRGRGSTEAFF.

V and J are TRBV2 and TRBJ2-1; D gene uncertain. With 2 bases removed from V and 7 bases from J, the gap between germline ends came to 9 bases. Germline values: CDR1 SNHLY, CDR2 FYNNEI. The CDR3 sequence is 13 residues long. The CDR3 reads CASSEYMSNEQFF. DNA of the CDR3: TGTGCCAGCAGTGAATATATGAGTAATGAGCAGTTCTTC.